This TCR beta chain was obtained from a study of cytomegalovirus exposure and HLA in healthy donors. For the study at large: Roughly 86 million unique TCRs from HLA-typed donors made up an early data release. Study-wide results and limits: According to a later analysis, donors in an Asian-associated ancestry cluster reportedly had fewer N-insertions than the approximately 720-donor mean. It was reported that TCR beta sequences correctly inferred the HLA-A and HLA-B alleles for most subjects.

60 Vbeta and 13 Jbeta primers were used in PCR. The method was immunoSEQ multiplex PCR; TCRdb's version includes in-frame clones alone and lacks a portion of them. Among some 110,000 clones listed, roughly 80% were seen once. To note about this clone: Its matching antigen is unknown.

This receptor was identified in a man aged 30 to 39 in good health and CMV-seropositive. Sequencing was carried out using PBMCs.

CDR3 amino acids: CASSLGQGRVDTQYF. Written as DNA, the CDR3 is TGCGCCAGCAGCTTGGGACAGGGTAGGGTGGATACGCAGTATTTT. V gene TRBV5-1 combines with J gene TRBJ2-3; 7 bases are a match to TRBD1. Germline V gene data show CDR1 as SGHRS and CDR2 as YFSETQ. CDR3 length equals 15 residues. The ends lost 0 bases at V and 6 bases at J; junction bases unmatched: 7.